The clone carrying this T cell receptor (beta chain) was seen just once. Its antigen is as yet unknown. The sample belongs to a study of shared clonotypes between healthy human individuals. Study findings and constraints: Naive subsets generally had larger estimated richness than memory subsets. Clonotypes that were shared across a few donors made up about 5.1% of naive CD4 clonotypes. Rarefaction curves obtained for sorted subsets showed sequencing incomplete despite large depth.

Germline CDR1 reads SGHAT; CDR2 reads FQNNGV. The ends were cut back, 5 bases at V and 1 base at J, with 15 bases in the middle. This CDR3 has 15 residues. In the original workflow: Filtering differed since immunoSEQ provided only junctions, with no quality scores. Method: immunoSEQ multiplex PCR; TCRdb's copy keeps in-frame clones and lacks some. Clone size and V and J calls were adopted from that table, with D and trimming inferred from the DNA. Of around 370,000 clones detected, 90% to 98% appear once; the ten largest clones hold 0.32%. The chain employs TRBV11-2 and TRBJ2-7; D not resolved. Sequenced material: memory CD8+ T cells sorted from blood. The sample's subset: CD45RO+ cells pooled with CCR7-negative TemRA cells. This receptor was taken from a man aged 25 to 45 in good health. DNA of the CDR3: TGTGCCAGCAGCGTTCTCAGGAAAGGATCCTACGAGCAGTACTTC. Protein product: CASSVLRKGSYEQYF.